Each of the 9 T cell receptor beta chains below was sequenced from the same sample in a study of blood T cell repertoires in COVID-19. Data came from immunoSEQ multiplex PCR; TCRdb stores just in-frame clones and leaves some out. The table has 200,000 to 300,000 clones, roughly 84% seen once. Sequencing input: peripheral blood. These receptors originate from a woman between 35 and 50 years old who had recovered from COVID-19.

The chain employs TRBV19 and TRBJ2-1; possibly TRBD1 for D (5 bases). This CDR3 has 17 amino acids. In germline, CDR1 is LNHDA, CDR2 SQIVND (reference sequence). The ends were cut back, 1 base at V and 2 bases at J, with 15 bases in the middle. The DNA for the CDR3 is TGTGCCAGTAGTATAGTCGCAGGGATTATGACCTACAATGAGCAGTTCTTC. This sequence encodes CASSIVAGIMTYNEQFF. Based on the CDR3 plus reference TRBV19 and TRBJ2-1, the full variable domain is DGGITQSPKYLFRKEGQNVTLSCEQNLNHDAMYWYRQDPGQGLRLIYYSQIVNDFQKGDIAEGYSVSREKKESFPLTVTSAQKNPTAFYLCASSIVAGIMTYNEQFFGPGTRLTVL.

The chain is built from TRBV7-3 and TRBJ2-2, with 8 bases that match TRBD1. The trim removed 6 bases at V and 4 bases at J, leaving 4 bases unmatched. CDR3 size: 14 residues. The germline V gene has CDR1 SGHTA and CDR2 FQGTGA. CDR3 DNA: TGTGCCAGCAGTTCTACAGGGGGCACCGGGGAGCTGTTTTTT. This encodes CASSSTGGTGELFF.

V is TRBV12-3 or TRBV12-4 and J is TRBJ1-4, with D unclear. V was pared by 5 bases and J by 10 bases, with 14 bases between. The CDR3 runs 13 residues. The CDR3 region is CASSLPERGKLFF. CDR3 DNA: TGTGCCAGCAGTCTGCCGGAAAGAGGAAAACTGTTTTTT.

The gene calls are TRBV30 and TRBJ2-5, with TRBD2 matching over 8 bases. Germline CDR1 reads GTSNPN; CDR2 reads SVGIG (reference sequence). Trimming removed 4 bases from V and 0 bases from J; junction bases left unmatched: 4. The CDR3 consists of 14 residues. CDR3 bases: TGTGCCTGGACGGGGGGGGGAGACCAAGAGACCCAGTACTTC. Amino acid sequence: CAWTGGGDQETQYF. Based on the CDR3 plus reference TRBV30 and TRBJ2-5, the full variable domain is SQTIHQWPATLVQPVGSPLSLECTVEGTSNPNLYWYRQAAGRGLQLLFYSVGIGQISSEVPQNLSASRPQDRQFILSSKKLLLSDSGFYLCAWTGGGDQETQYFGPGTRLLVL.

The chain couples TRBV28 to TRBJ2-7; 7 bases fit TRBD1. The CDR3 is 14 residues long. CDR1 and CDR2 from the germline V gene are MDHEN and SYDVKM. Germline trimming cut 2 bases from V and 3 bases from J; bases unmatched to any gene: 4. The CDR3 protein is CASSLGTASYEQYF. CDR3 in DNA: TGTGCCAGCAGTTTAGGGACAGCTAGCTACGAGCAGTACTTC. The full variable domain, in which reference TRBV28 and TRBJ2-7 provide the parts outside the CDR3, is DVKVTQSSRYLVKRTGEKVFLECVQDMDHENMFWYRQDPGLGLRLIYFSYDVKMKEKGDIPEGYSVSREKKERFSLILESASTNQTSMYLCASSLGTASYEQYFGPGTRLTVT.

The chain links TRBV13 to TRBJ1-1; a possible D gene is TRBD1 (6 bases). The CDR3 length is 13 residues. Looked up from germline, CDR1 is PRHDT and CDR2 is FYEKMQ (reference sequence). Trimming cost V 4 bases and J 2 bases, with 8 bases left between them. CDR3 bases: TGTGCCAGCAGCTACAGGGAAAACACTGAAGCTTTCTTT. Its translation: CASSYRENTEAFF.

For this clone: One junction end disagrees with the germline gene, perhaps due to a read error. The chain employs TRBV28 and TRBJ2-1, with D unresolved. Germline V CDR1 and CDR2: MDHEN, SYDVKM. The CDR3 sequence is 12 residues long. In DNA form, the CDR3 reads TGTGCCAGCAGTTTCTCCCACAATGAGCAGTTCTTC. Its protein product is CASSFSHNEQFF.

The table lists this clone with a count of one. This sequence joins TRBV11-2 and TRBJ2-7, with unresolved D. This CDR3 region has 15 residues. Looked up from germline, CDR1 is SGHAT and CDR2 is FQNNGV. Trimming took 0 bases from V and 1 from J, leaving 10 bases between them. DNA of the CDR3: TGTGCCAGCAGCTTAGATAGGCGGCGGTCCTACGAGCAGTACTTC. Translated, it gives CASSLDRRRSYEQYF.

V usage is TRBV6-5 and J usage is TRBJ1-5; 8 bases fit TRBD1. The CDR3 has 15 residues. V lost 11 bases to trimming and J lost 2 bases; unmatched junction nucleotides: 11. Germline CDR1 reads MNHEY; CDR2 reads SVGAGI. CDR3 amino acids: CAAGPKQGGNQPQHF. The CDR3 coding sequence is TGTGCCGCGGGCCCGAAACAGGGGGGCAATCAGCCCCAGCATTTT.